This T cell receptor beta chain was retrieved from a study of blood T cell repertoires in COVID-19. Study details: Donors in the United States, Italy and Spain gave samples during acute or convalescent COVID-19.

Per the original data handling: Nucleated cell number was recorded as an estimate derived from reference gene primer amplification. Method: immunoSEQ multiplex PCR; TCRdb's copy keeps in-frame clones and lacks some. V and J calls and clone size are as listed in that table; D and trimming were resolved from the DNA. The data contain some 130,000 clones, around 90% of them singletons. One Seattle source followed patients from active infection through their disease course. From germline, CDR1 is LGHDT and CDR2 YNNKEL (reference sequence). This CDR3 has 15 residues. V was trimmed by 5 bases and J by 2 bases, leaving 15 bases between them.

Material for sequencing was peripheral blood. The sequence derives from a man in his sixties with COVID-19, enrolled during active disease. This chain links TRBV3-1 (or the pseudogene TRBV3-2) with TRBJ2-5, with D hard to call. The CDR3: CASSSRRVLQETQYF. In DNA, the CDR3 is TGTGCCAGCAGCTCCCGACGGGTACTACAAGAGACCCAGTACTTC.